The 26 T cell receptor beta chains listed next were all sequenced from one sample in a study of T cells in Graves' hyperthyroidism and ophthalmopathy. Amplification yielded TCR beta CDR3 regions, with RNA transcripts as the source. With the HTBI primer set, the TCR CDR3 went through a first round of RT-PCR. TCRdb ran MiXCR on the multiplex PCR reads and lists one entry per CDR3 protein. In the table there are about 500,000 distinct CDR3 sequences, roughly an eighth of which are singletons. Sequencing input: blood. Receptor source: a woman aged 18-35 years with Graves' hyperthyroidism.

The sample holds many counts of this clonotype. The final CDR3 position lacks the conserved phenylalanine or tryptophan, pointing to a likely read error. J is TRBJ1-1 and V is TRBV7-6, with a tentative D call TRBD1 (6 bases). Germline CDR1 is SGHVS and CDR2 is FNYEAQ. The CDR3 contains 15 residues. Trimming stripped 1 base from V and 0 bases from J, with 9 bases between. This CDR3 reads CASSLGDTMNTEAFS. CDR3 nucleotide sequence: TGTGCCAGCAGCTTAGGGGACACTATGAACACTGAAGCTTTCTCT.

Ten or more counts support this clonotype. The chain is built from TRBV12-3 or TRBV12-4 and TRBJ1-5; TRBD1 agrees at 7 bases. With 4 bases clipped from V and 4 bases from J, the junction kept 7 bases outside the gene matches. The length of the CDR3 is 15 residues. The CDR3: CASSSEGAGNQPQHF. DNA of the CDR3: TGTGCCAGCAGTTCCGAGGGGGCTGGAAATCAGCCCCAGCATTTT.

As for this clonotype: Relative to the germline gene, one junction end is altered; a read error may explain this. The chain employs TRBV18 and TRBJ2-1; a weak D match, TRBD1 (6 bases). Germline V gene data show CDR1 as KGHSH and CDR2 as LQKENI. CDR3 length: 13 residues. The CDR3 DNA follows: TGTGCCAGCTCCCCACGACAGGACGATGAGCAGTTCTTC. Amino acid sequence: CASSPRQDDEQFF.

This clonotype was recorded at least ten times. This chain connects TRBV12-3 or TRBV12-4 to TRBJ1-5; 7 bases line up with TRBD1. The J segment lost 4 bases and the V segment lost 8 bases, leaving 5 bases of the junction unmatched. This CDR3 has 13 residues. The CDR3 DNA sequence: TGTGCCAGCTCCGGACAGGCTAATCAGCCCCAGCATTTT. As protein: CASSGQANQPQHF.

This clonotype has ten or more counts. DNA for the CDR3: TGTGCCAGCAGCTTATCGGTTCTGCCCTCCTATAATTCACCCCTCCACTTT. Its translation: CASSLSVLPSYNSPLHF. This rearrangement joins TRBV11-2 to TRBJ1-6, with D unresolved. Deletions cut 2 bases from V and 0 bases from J, with 11 bases between. Germline assignment: CDR1 SGHAT and CDR2 FQNNGV. The CDR3 has 17 residues.

The genes are TRBV24-1 and TRBJ2-2; the match to TRBD2 covers 14 bases. The germline gives CDR1 KGHDR, CDR2 SFDVKD. J gave up 1 base and V 0 bases, and 3 bases lay outside the gene matches. This CDR3 comprises 19 residues. In nucleotides, the CDR3 is TGTGCCACCAGTGATTTGTGGACTAGCGGGAGGCAGAACACCGGGGAGCTGTTTTTT. It yields the protein CATSDLWTSGRQNTGELFF.

This clonotype was found many times. This chain uses TRBV12-3 or TRBV12-4 with TRBJ2-1; 16 bases are a match to TRBD2. The V gene end was trimmed by 5 bases and the J gene end by 0 bases; junction bases not matched to a gene: 10. This CDR3 contains 20 residues. CDR3 loop: CASSVPGLAGGARSYNEQFF. In nucleotides, the CDR3 is TGTGCCAGCAGTGTACCGGGACTAGCGGGAGGGGCTCGCTCCTACAATGAGCAGTTCTTC.

This clonotype was recorded at least ten times. The chain has TRBV12-3 or TRBV12-4 and TRBJ2-7; tentatively, D is TRBD2 (7 bases). The CDR3 extends over 15 amino acids. V was shortened by 5 bases and J by 0 bases, with 14 bases between the two germline ends. The CDR3 DNA sequence: TGTGCCAGCAGTCCTAAGGCGGGGGCCTCCTACGAGCAGTACGTC. This sequence encodes CASSPKAGASYEQYV.

This clonotype was seen more than once but under ten times. The chain couples TRBV9 to TRBJ1-1; D is uncertain. From germline, CDR1 is SGDLS and CDR2 YYNGEE. The CDR3 runs to 17 residues. V gave up 3 bases and J gave up 3 bases, with 21 bases separating them. In DNA, the CDR3 is TGTGCCAGCAGCGCTCCATCGAACGGCCGTGGGGACACTGAAGCTTTCTTT. Amino acid sequence: CASSAPSNGRGDTEAFF.

The sample holds many counts of this clonotype. CDR3 loop: CASSFSTGAMRLGLNTEAFF. CDR3 in DNA: TGTGCCAGCAGCTTCTCGACAGGGGCTATGAGATTGGGGCTGAACACTGAAGCTTTCTTT. The chain links TRBV11-1 to TRBJ1-1; TRBD1 matches 8 bases. This CDR3 spans 20 amino acids. The germline CDR1 and CDR2 sequences are SGHAT and FQDESV (reference sequence). J lost 0 bases, V lost 3 bases, and 18 bases had no gene match.

This clonotype was seen ten or more times. The CDR3 is CAWSVLSGAGELFF. The DNA for the CDR3 is TGTGCCTGGAGTGTACTTTCGGGTGCCGGGGAGCTGTTTTTT. The rearrangement uses TRBV30 and TRBJ2-2; unclear D gene. In germline, CDR1 is GTSNPN, CDR2 SVGIG (reference sequence). This CDR3 is 14 amino acids long. V was cut by 0 bases and J by 6 bases, with 11 bases left in between.

In its sample, this clonotype was seen a few times. This chain links TRBV24-1 with TRBJ2-3; perhaps TRBD1 as D (6 bases). Germline V lookup: CDR1 KGHDR, CDR2 SFDVKD. Trimming took off 4 bases at V and 5 bases at J, with 9 bases between the two ends. CDR3 length: 13 residues. The DNA for the CDR3 is TGTGCCACCAGTGAGTACAGGGTAGATACGCAGTATTTT. Translation gives CATSEYRVDTQYF.

This clonotype was seen at least ten times. CDR3 amino acids: CASSFEVYGSGANVLTF. The DNA for the CDR3 is TGTGCCAGCAGTTTTGAGGTATATGGTTCTGGGGCCAACGTCCTGACTTTC. The rearrangement links TRBV28 to TRBJ2-6; D remains ambiguous. Trimming pared 3 bases from V and 1 base from J, leaving 13 bases between. Germline CDR1 MDHEN, CDR2 SYDVKM. The CDR3 is 17 amino acids.

This clonotype has ten or more counts. This chain uses TRBV6-1 with TRBJ1-2, with unresolved D. Trimming removed 4 bases at V and 8 bases at J, with 8 bases between. This CDR3 has 11 residues. Germline CDR1 is MNHNS and CDR2 is SASEGT. The CDR3 coding sequence is TGTGCCAGCAGTGCCGCGGGGGGCTACACCTTC. Translated, it gives CASSAAGGYTF.

This clonotype was counted many times. The chain has TRBV30 and TRBJ2-2, with 9 positions matching TRBD2. V dropped 2 bases and J dropped 5; count of bases not matched to a gene: 12. This CDR3 contains 17 residues. Germline loops: CDR1 GTSNPN, CDR2 SVGIG (reference sequence). The CDR3 coding sequence is TGTGCCTGGAGTCCCCTCGGGATAGCGGGAGCAACCGGGGAGCTGTTTTTT. Its protein product is CAWSPLGIAGATGELFF.

This clonotype was picked up many times. The chain is built from TRBV28 and TRBJ2-1; D tentatively fits TRBD1 or TRBD2 (5 bases each). The CDR3 has 16 amino acids. Trimming took 5 bases from V and 6 from J, leaving 20 bases between them. Germline V gene data show CDR1 as MDHEN and CDR2 as SYDVKM. The CDR3 bases are TGTGCCAGCAGTGAGACGGGACCCCTAAGGGGCAATGAGCAGTTCTTC. Translation gives CASSETGPLRGNEQFF.

This clonotype showed up just a few times. The chain couples TRBV9 to TRBJ2-5; 11 bases are a match to TRBD2. The germline gives CDR1 SGDLS, CDR2 YYNGEE. With V trimmed by 3 bases and J by 5 bases, 12 bases remained unmatched. CDR3 length equals 17 residues. Written as DNA, the CDR3 is TGTGCCAGCAGCGGAGGGGAAACTAGCGGGGGCCCGGAGACCCAGTACTTC. It is translated as CASSGGETSGGPETQYF. Looking up the rest from reference TRBV9 and TRBJ2-5 gives the full variable domain: DSGVTQTPKHLITATGQRVTLRCSPRSGDLSVYWYQQSLDQGLQFLIQYYNGEERAKGNILERFSAQQFPDLHSELNLSSLELGDSALYFCASSGGETSGGPETQYFGPGTRLLVL.

This clonotype was recorded at least ten times. V is TRBV5-1 and J is TRBJ1-1; tentatively, D is TRBD1 (5 bases). The V end was cut by 1 base, the J end by 4 bases, with 14 bases between. This CDR3 comprises 15 residues. Germline CDR1 is SGHRS and CDR2 is YFSETQ. The DNA of the CDR3 is TGCGCCAGCAGCTTGTTGGGACGTAGGGGCACTGAAGCTTTCTTT. Translated: CASSLLGRRGTEAFF.

The table lists this clonotype with many counts. This chain links TRBV20-1 with TRBJ1-2; a weak D match, TRBD1 (5 bases). The CDR3 sequence is 13 residues long. Germline V gene sequence: CDR1 DFQATT, CDR2 SNEGSKA (reference sequence). V was shortened by 0 bases and J by 4 bases, with 9 bases between the two germline ends. CDR3 in DNA: TGCAGTGCTAGAGATATGGGGCTCTATGGCTACACCTTC. Translated, it gives CSARDMGLYGYTF.

Ten or more counts support this clonotype. The CDR3 reads CASSQGGTSSETQYF. The CDR3 bases are TGCGCCAGCAGCCAAGGCGGGACGTCGAGCGAGACCCAGTACTTC. This chain connects TRBV4-1 to TRBJ2-5; D perhaps matches TRBD2 (6 bases). V lost 1 base and J lost 5, with 14 bases in between. Germline V gene lookup returns CDR1 MGHRA and CDR2 YSYEKL. This CDR3 has 15 amino acids.

Ten or more counts support this clonotype. The chain links TRBV24-1 to TRBJ1-5; D gene uncertain. The CDR3 covers 14 residues. Deletions cut 3 bases from V and 5 bases from J, with 10 bases between. CDR1 and CDR2 from the germline V gene are KGHDR and SFDVKD. Here the CDR3 DNA reads TGTGCCACCAGTGATGAAAGCAGTTATCAGCCCCAGCATTTT. It specifies CATSDESSYQPQHF.

This clonotype has ten or more counts. The chain couples TRBV28 to TRBJ2-1; perhaps TRBD2 as D (6 bases). The germline V gene encodes CDR1 MDHEN and CDR2 SYDVKM. Trimming took 4 bases from V and 0 from J, leaving 19 bases between them. CDR3 length: 18 amino acids. CDR3 coding DNA: TGTGCCAGCAGTTCCCTAGCGCTAACTAAGAGCTCCTACAATGAGCAGTTCTTC. Its translation: CASSSLALTKSSYNEQFF.

On this clonotype itself: One base away lies a much larger clone, so this may be a sequencing read error. The chain couples TRBV18 to TRBJ2-2; a weak D match, TRBD1 (6 bases). Germline assignment: CDR1 KGHSH and CDR2 LQKENI. The CDR3 loop spans 15 amino acids. The CDR3 spells CAGSPTGNLAGELFF. The CDR3 DNA is TGTGCCGGCTCACCAACAGGGAATTTGGCCGGGGAGCTGTTTTTT.

V is TRBV5-6 and J is TRBJ2-3; a possible D gene is TRBD1 (5 bases). This CDR3 is 15 amino acids long. Germline-derived CDR1 and CDR2 are SGHDT and YYEEEE. V lost 2 bases and J lost 3, with 13 bases in between. The chain's CDR3 is CASSFETAWTDTQYF. For the CDR3, the DNA is TGTGCCAGCAGCTTTGAGACAGCGTGGACAGATACGCAGTATTTT.

This clonotype was detected many times. The CDR3 loop is CASSLLVLDTEAFF. CDR3 DNA: TGTGCCAGCAGTTTATTGGTCCTGGACACTGAAGCTTTCTTT. This chain connects TRBV12-3 or TRBV12-4 to TRBJ1-1; no reliable D call. The CDR3 runs to 14 residues. Trimming cost V 2 bases and J 3 bases, with 10 bases left between them.

In this sample, this clonotype turned up a few times. This chain uses TRBV20-1 with TRBJ2-7; D may be TRBD2 (6 bases). This CDR3 is built from 13 residues. CDR1 DFQATT and CDR2 SNEGSKA come from the germline V gene (reference sequence). V lost 0 bases, J lost 3 bases, and 9 bases lay in between. The CDR3 here is CSAREAGNYEQYF. CDR3 coding DNA: TGCAGTGCTAGAGAAGCGGGCAACTACGAGCAGTACTTC.